Included here is one TCR beta chain sequence, with context. Germline-derived CDR1 and CDR2 are SGHAT and FQNNGV. The CDR3 is 14 residues long. The V end lost 5 bases, the J end lost 7 bases, and 14 bases lay between the germline ends. This specimen comes from a study of blood T cell repertoires in COVID-19. Sequencing was performed with immunoSEQ multiplex PCR; in TCRdb, only in-frame clones are kept and a portion is missing. The table shows some 300,000 clones, with about nine tenths occurring only once. Source material: PBMCs or T cells enriched from blood (not recorded which). The genes are TRBV11-2 and TRBJ1-4; weak D call: TRBD1 (6 bases). The receptor was isolated from a man aged 30-40 years who had recovered from COVID-19. CDR3 sequence: CASSLNRAGEKLFF. The CDR3 DNA follows: TGTGCCAGCAGCCTTAACAGGGCGGGTGAAAAACTGTTTTTT.